What follows are 21 T cell receptor beta chains derived from one specimen sequenced in a study of shared clonotypes between healthy human individuals. Here immunoSEQ multiplex PCR was the method, and the copy in TCRdb shows in-frame clones only, minus some. The sample gives fewer than 550,000 clones, roughly 79% of which show up once; approximately 13% is in the top ten. The sample comprised PBMCs. The origin of the receptors is a woman in her forties in good health. Some clones in this sample may be carry-over from other donors' samples.

The table lists this clone with a count of one. The V call is TRBV21-1, the J call TRBJ1-5. TRBV21-1 counts as a pseudogene. The CDR3 is made up of 16 amino acids. CDR3 protein: CASSKLAGLTNQPQHF. The CDR3 region has the DNA TGTGCCAGCAGCAAACTAGCAGGATTAACAAATCAGCCCCAGCATTTT.

The V gene is TRBV6-7, the J gene TRBJ1-2; tentative D call: TRBD1 (5 bases). TRBV6-7 is reported as an ORF; its role is uncertain. The germline V and J ends were trimmed by 6 bases and 6 bases, with 20 bases remaining between them. The CDR3 extends over 15 amino acids. CDR3 amino acids: CASSPLGPGRNGYTF. The CDR3, as DNA: TGTGCCAGCAGCCCACTCGGGCCAGGGAGGAATGGCTACACCTTC.

The chain combines TRBV5-1 with TRBJ1-2; 7 bases align to TRBD1. The CDR3 extends over 15 amino acids. Per the germline V gene, CDR1 is SGHRS and CDR2 is YFSETQ. V lost 4 bases, J lost 2 bases, and 8 bases stayed unmatched. The DNA for the CDR3 is TGCGCCAGCAGCGTTCAGGGGGAAGGGAACTATGGCTACACCTTC. Protein sequence: CASSVQGEGNYGYTF. Full variable domain (rest looked up from reference TRBV5-1 and TRBJ1-2): KAGVTQTPRYLIKTRGQQVTLSCSPISGHRSVSWYQQTPGQGLQFLFEYFSETQRNKGNFPGRFSGRQFSNSRSEMNVSTLELGDSALYLCASSVQGEGNYGYTFGSGTRLTVV.

This clone has just a few counts. The chain employs TRBV5-6 and TRBJ1-1, with D uncertain. This CDR3 is built from 14 residues. CDR1 and CDR2 from the germline V gene are SGHDT and YYEEEE. V was shortened by 3 bases and J by 0 bases, with 9 bases between the two germline ends. The CDR3 nucleotides are TGTGCCAGCAGCTGGTTCGGGATGAACACTGAAGCTTTCTTT. Amino acids: CASSWFGMNTEAFF.

The gene calls are TRBV19 and TRBJ1-2, with 7 nucleotides matching TRBD1. CDR1 and CDR2 (germline): LNHDA, SQIVND (reference sequence). With 10 bases clipped from V and 6 bases from J, the junction kept 8 bases outside the gene matches. The length of the CDR3 is 12 residues. CDR3 region: CAIQDRVHGYTF. In DNA form, the CDR3 reads TGTGCCATCCAAGACAGGGTCCATGGCTACACCTTC.

The V call is TRBV4-2, the J call TRBJ2-5; 13 bases match TRBD2. TRBJ2-7 matches the DNA end more closely, so the J call is doubtful. The germline V gene encodes CDR1 LGHNA and CDR2 YNFKEQ. The CDR3 sequence is 17 residues long. CDR3 sequence: CASSQDALAGGAYEQYF. CDR3 coding DNA: TGTGCCAGCAGCCAAGATGCACTAGCGGGAGGGGCCTACGAGCAGTACTTC.

The J gene is TRBJ2-7, the V gene TRBV21-1; the table's D call TRBD1 went unverified against the DNA. TRBV21-1 is tagged as a pseudogene. This CDR3 spans 14 amino acids. CDR3 DNA: TGTGCCAGCAGCAAAGCTGGCAGCTCCTACGAGCAGTACTTC. Translated: CASSKAGSSYEQYF.

The genes are TRBV15 and TRBJ1-1; D perhaps matches TRBD1 (6 bases). Germline CDR1 is LNHNV and CDR2 is YYDKDF (reference sequence). V lost 6 bases and J 7 bases, leaving 18 bases between the germline ends. CDR3 length equals 14 residues. Here the CDR3 reads CATRMGQGPHEAFF. The CDR3 nucleotides read TGTGCCACCAGGATGGGGCAGGGGCCCCATGAAGCTTTCTTT.

V usage is TRBV6-1 and J usage is TRBJ2-7; D tentatively reads TRBD1 or TRBD2 (5 bases each). The germline CDR1 and CDR2 sequences are MNHNS and SASEGT. The CDR3 is 15 residues long. Trimming took off 8 bases at V and 4 bases at J, with 21 bases between the two ends. CDR3 in amino acids: CASAKEGDGTYEQYF. The CDR3 nucleotides read TGTGCCAGCGCGAAGGAAGGGGACGGAACATACGAGCAGTACTTC.

Remarks on this clone: Its ends do not fully match the called genes, so a read error is possible. V is TRBV7-7 and J is TRBJ2-5, with D possibly being TRBD2 (6 bases). The germline gives CDR1 SSHAT, CDR2 FNYEAQ (reference sequence). The CDR3 runs to 16 residues. CDR3 region: CASSVGGTRRTETQYF. In DNA, the CDR3 is TGTGCTAGCAGCGTAGGAGGGACCAGGAGGACAGAGACCCAGTACTTC.

This chain links TRBV9 with TRBJ1-4; tentative D call: TRBD1 (6 bases). Trimming shortened V by 0 bases and J by 8 bases, and 17 bases separated the two germline ends. The germline V gene has CDR1 SGDLS and CDR2 YYNGEE. The length of the CDR3 is 16 residues. The CDR3 DNA sequence: TGTGCCAGCAGCGTAGAGACCAGGGGATCAGAAGAAAAACTGTTTTTT. Its protein is CASSVETRGSEEKLFF.

This chain uses TRBV6-6 with TRBJ1-6, with 7 bases lining up with TRBD1. V dropped 6 bases and J dropped 9; count of bases not matched to a gene: 5. This CDR3 contains 13 residues. Per the germline V gene, CDR1 is MNHNY and CDR2 is SVGAGI (reference sequence). The CDR3 sequence: CASSRQGSSPLHF. CDR3 DNA: TGTGCCAGCAGCCGACAGGGAAGTTCACCCCTCCACTTT.

CDR3 nucleotide sequence: TGTGCCAGCTCACCCAATTACTTGGACAGGGCTAATCAGCCCCAGCATTTT. Translated: CASSPNYLDRANQPQHF. The chain joins TRBV18 to TRBJ1-5; 8 nucleotides match TRBD1. The CDR3 spans 17 residues. The germline CDR1 and CDR2 sequences are KGHSH and LQKENI. V gave up 3 bases and J gave up 4 bases; unmatched junction bases: 11.

The chain combines TRBV28 with TRBJ1-3; the D gene is possibly TRBD1 (5 bases). The V end was cut by 5 bases, the J end by 0 bases, with 17 bases between. This CDR3 is built from 17 residues. Germline assignment: CDR1 MDHEN and CDR2 SYDVKM. The CDR3 bases are TGTGCCAGCAGTCCCATTATGGGACCAGACTCTGGAAACACCATATATTTT. The encoded protein is CASSPIMGPDSGNTIYF.

This clone has just one count. At one boundary the junction diverges from the germline segment, which might be a read error. The chain links TRBV5-1 to TRBJ2-5; a weak D match, TRBD2 (6 bases). The CDR3 extends over 15 amino acids. Germline values: CDR1 SGHRS, CDR2 YFSETQ. CDR3 DNA sequence: TGTGCCAGCAGCTTCAGACTAGGGCCCTGGGAGACCCAGTACTTC. It translates to CASSFRLGPWETQYF.

This clone occurred once. The junction and the germline gene differ at one end; a read error may be behind it. Additional DNA sequences in this sample encode the identical CDR3. The chain has TRBV25-1 and TRBJ1-2; TRBD1 matches at 10 bases. The CDR3 has 13 amino acids. Germline CDR1 and CDR2: MGHDK and SYGVNS. The CDR3 here is CASSKTGGGGYTF. As DNA, the CDR3 is TGTGCCAGCAGCAAGACAGGGGGCGGTGGCTACACCTTT.

The CDR3 region has the DNA TGTGCCAGCCGAGAAGTTAGACTGAGCACAGATACGCAGTATTTT. This encodes CASREVRLSTDTQYF. The J gene is TRBJ2-3, the V gene TRBV6-1; D unresolved. CDR3 length equals 15 residues. The V gene lost 8 bases and the J gene lost 0 bases, with 15 bases spanning the gap. Germline assignment: CDR1 MNHNS and CDR2 SASEGT.

The chain is built from TRBV7-9 and TRBJ1-4; no firm D call. The germline V gene encodes CDR1 SEHNR and CDR2 FQNEAQ (reference sequence). This CDR3 region has 14 residues. Between the trimmed V and J ends, which lost 2 bases and 3 bases, there was a span of 7 bases. The CDR3 coding sequence is TGTGCCAGCAGCTTATCCACGTCTAATGAAAAACTGTTTTTT. This encodes CASSLSTSNEKLFF.

The chain employs TRBV11-2 and TRBJ1-6; TRBD1 matches 8 bases. The V and J ends lost 1 base and 7 bases, in that order; junction bases with no gene match: 3. There are 15 residues in the CDR3. Germline V gives CDR1 SGHAT, CDR2 FQNNGV. The CDR3 coding sequence is TGTGCCAGCAGCTTAGTGTGGACAGGGAATTCACCCCTCCACTTT. It translates to CASSLVWTGNSPLHF.

The chain employs TRBV7-2 and TRBJ2-7; D possibly corresponds to TRBD2 (5 bases). CDR3 length: 15 residues. CDR1 is SGHTA and CDR2 is FQGNSA in the germline V gene. Deletions cut 2 bases from V and 3 bases from J, with 14 bases between. The chain's CDR3 is CASSLNGGESYEQYF. Here the CDR3 DNA reads TGTGCCAGCAGCTTAAACGGTGGGGAGAGCTACGAGCAGTACTTC.

V is TRBV29-1 and J is TRBJ2-2; weak D call: TRBD2 (6 bases). The V gene lost 4 bases and the J gene lost 2 bases, with 11 bases spanning the gap. This CDR3 has 14 residues. The germline gives CDR1 SQVTM, CDR2 ANQGSEA. The chain's CDR3 is CSVAGTRNTGELFF. The CDR3 region has the DNA TGCAGCGTTGCCGGGACTCGAAACACCGGGGAGCTGTTTTTT.